The 18 T cell receptor beta chains below were found in one sample sequenced in a study of beta chain features in type 1 diabetes. Reverse transcribing all isolated RNA meant expressed TCRB transcripts were sequenced. The method was immunoSEQ multiplex PCR; TCRdb's version includes in-frame clones alone and lacks a portion of them. In the table there are 130,000 or so clones, about 9.1% of which are singletons. Sequenced material: central memory CD4+ T cells from blood. The receptors come from a woman aged 40 to 55 in good health.

The rearrangement joins TRBV29-1 to TRBJ2-5, with 9 bases lining up with TRBD2. The V segment lost 6 bases and the J segment 4 bases; nucleotides outside the gene matches: 12. The CDR3 length is 15 residues. The germline V gene encodes CDR1 SQVTM and CDR2 ANQGSEA. The CDR3 DNA follows: TGCAGCGTCGCTACAGGGACTAGCTGGGGAGAGACCCAGTACTTC. This translates into CSVATGTSWGETQYF.

This clone has only a few counts. The chain is built from TRBV2 and TRBJ2-4; D unclear. The V and J ends lost 4 bases and 1 base respectively, with 11 bases between them. The germline CDR1 and CDR2 sequences are SNHLY and FYNNEI. The length of the CDR3 is 15 residues. CDR3: CASSVSSQAKNIQYF. The CDR3 DNA reads as TGTGCCAGCAGTGTAAGCTCACAGGCCAAAAACATTCAGTACTTC. Full variable domain (remainder filled in from reference TRBV2 and TRBJ2-4): EPEVTQTPSHQVTQMGQEVILRCVPISNHLYFYWYRQILGQKVEFLVSFYNNEISEKSEIFDDQFSVERPDGSNFTLKIRSTKLEDSAMYFCASSVSSQAKNIQYFGAGTRLSVL.

This clone was counted only a few times. The chain joins TRBV9 to TRBJ1-1; no definite D call. The V end lost 4 bases, the J end lost 1 base, and 20 bases lay between the germline ends. This CDR3 comprises 17 residues. Germline V gene lookup returns CDR1 SGDLS and CDR2 YYNGEE. The CDR3 DNA reads as TGTGCCAGCAGCTCCCGGACCGCAGGACTCGGGAACACTGAAGCTTTCTTT. As protein: CASSSRTAGLGNTEAFF.

About this clone itself: In the same sample, other DNA sequences code for this CDR3. The chain uses TRBV5-1 and TRBJ1-6; 8 nucleotides match TRBD1. CDR3 length: 15 residues. Per germline, CDR1 SGHRS and CDR2 YFSETQ. Unmatched junction bases numbered 8, after V lost 2 bases and J lost 10 bases. CDR3: CASSLGTGAGSPLHF. The CDR3 DNA reads TGCGCCAGCAGCTTAGGGACAGGCGCGGGATCACCCCTCCACTTT.

The V call is TRBV2, the J call TRBJ1-1; D possibly corresponds to TRBD1 (5 bases). Trimming took off 6 bases at V and 4 bases at J, with 15 bases between the two ends. Germline lookup yields CDR1 SNHLY and CDR2 FYNNEI. This CDR3 region has 14 residues. The chain's CDR3 is CASRPWDSVTEAFF. The CDR3 nucleotides read TGTGCCAGCAGACCGTGGGACTCGGTCACTGAAGCTTTCTTT. Using reference TRBV2 and TRBJ1-1 for the parts outside the CDR3, the full variable domain is EPEVTQTPSHQVTQMGQEVILRCVPISNHLYFYWYRQILGQKVEFLVSFYNNEISEKSEIFDDQFSVERPDGSNFTLKIRSTKLEDSAMYFCASRPWDSVTEAFFGQGTRLTVV.

This sequence joins TRBV18 and TRBJ1-2, with a tentative D call TRBD1 (5 bases). V was pared by 3 bases and J by 4 bases, with 18 bases between. In germline, CDR1 is KGHSH, CDR2 LQKENI. The CDR3 spans 16 residues. The CDR3 bases are TGTGCCAGCTCACCCCCCATCCCTACAGGCTTCTATGGCTACACCTTC. Translation: CASSPPIPTGFYGYTF. The full variable domain, completed using reference TRBV18 and TRBJ1-2, is NAGVMQNPRHLVRRRGQEARLRCSPMKGHSHVYWYRQLPEEGLKFMVYLQKENIIDESGMPKERFSAEFPKEGPSILRIQQVVRGDSAAYFCASSPPIPTGFYGYTFGSGTRLTVV.

There are a few counts of this clone. The genes are TRBV18 and TRBJ2-2, with TRBD1 identical over 7 bases. J gave up 6 bases and V 3 bases, and 7 bases lay outside the gene matches. The CDR3 sequence is 15 residues long. CDR1 KGHSH and CDR2 LQKENI come from the germline V gene. This CDR3 is CASSPPRQGAGELFF. DNA for the CDR3: TGTGCCAGCTCACCTCCTCGCCAGGGGGCCGGGGAGCTGTTTTTT.

The V and J genes are TRBV19 and TRBJ2-3; 8 bases agree with TRBD1. The CDR3 loop spans 15 amino acids. V was pared by 6 bases and J by 4 bases, with 9 bases of the junction left unmatched. The germline CDR1 and CDR2 sequences are LNHDA and SQIVND (reference sequence). The CDR3 bases are TGTGCCAGTAGGCAACAGGGGGTCGGCGCAGATACGCAGTATTTT. Protein sequence: CASRQQGVGADTQYF.

J is TRBJ2-7 and V is TRBV5-1; TRBD2 matches 8 bases. Germline CDR1 is SGHRS and CDR2 is YFSETQ. The CDR3 consists of 16 residues. J lost 6 bases, V lost 4 bases, and 15 bases had no gene match. The CDR3 coding sequence is TGCGCCAGCAGCCCCGGACTTTCAGCGGGGGTGGCCGAGCAGTACTTC. It translates to CASSPGLSAGVAEQYF.

The chain has TRBV9 and TRBJ1-6, with D perhaps TRBD1 (6 bases). CDR1 is SGDLS, CDR2 YYNGEE, per germline. Trimming pared 3 bases from V and 5 bases from J, leaving 18 bases between. This CDR3 has 17 residues. This CDR3 is CASSGPVQGHNNSPLHF. In DNA form, the CDR3 reads TGTGCCAGCAGCGGGCCCGTACAGGGTCACAATAATTCACCCCTCCACTTT.

This clone occurred a few times. V is TRBV18 and J is TRBJ1-1; D may be TRBD1 (5 bases). The V gene lost 4 bases and the J gene lost 2 bases, with 14 bases spanning the gap. This CDR3 has 15 amino acids. Germline assignment: CDR1 KGHSH and CDR2 LQKENI. The CDR3 nucleotides read TGTGCCAGCTCACGGTTTTTACAGGACAACACTGAAGCTTTCTTT. It translates to CASSRFLQDNTEAFF.

This clone has more than one count but fewer than ten. V gene TRBV5-1 combines with J gene TRBJ1-2; 8 nucleotides match TRBD1. The CDR3 runs 14 residues. V was pared by 5 bases and J by 6 bases, with 9 bases of the junction left unmatched. Per germline, CDR1 SGHRS and CDR2 YFSETQ. This chain's CDR3 is CASRFWTGKDGYTF. CDR3 nucleotides: TGCGCCAGCAGATTTTGGACAGGGAAAGATGGCTACACCTTC.

This clone was observed at least ten times. V usage is TRBV19 and J usage is TRBJ2-4, with 9 bases lining up with TRBD1. The CDR3 is made up of 15 amino acids. V was clipped by 6 bases and J by 5 bases; unmatched bases: 8. In germline, CDR1 is LNHDA, CDR2 SQIVND (reference sequence). The CDR3 DNA reads TGTGCCAGTAGCCGGACAGGGGCCCGGGAAAACATTCAGTACTTC. Its protein product is CASSRTGARENIQYF.

This clone was counted a few times. The chain joins TRBV5-6 to TRBJ1-6, with a tentative D call TRBD1 (6 bases). The CDR3 runs to 15 residues. Germline V gene lookup returns CDR1 SGHDT and CDR2 YYEEEE. Trimming cost V 3 bases and J 6 bases, with 13 bases left between them. The CDR3 DNA is TGTGCCAGCAGCTCACTAGGCAGGGGTAATTCACCCCTCCACTTT. As protein: CASSSLGRGNSPLHF.

The chain joins TRBV19 to TRBJ1-2; D remains ambiguous. Germline loops: CDR1 LNHDA, CDR2 SQIVND (reference sequence). The CDR3 runs 12 residues. V gave up 10 bases and J gave up 4 bases, with 13 bases separating them. The CDR3 DNA is TGTGCCACAGTTTCCAGTACCTATGGCTACACCTTC. It translates to CATVSSTYGYTF.

In this sample, this clone turned up a few times. The DNA for the CDR3 is TGTGCCAGCAACCTAAAGGGACAGGGGTATGGCTACACCTTC. It translates to CASNLKGQGYGYTF. V is TRBV2 and J is TRBJ1-2; 10 nucleotides align to TRBD1. V trimming: 7 bases; J trimming: 5 bases; junction bases outside the gene matches: 7. The CDR3 is 14 amino acids. In germline, CDR1 is SNHLY, CDR2 FYNNEI.

Only a few counts were recorded for this clone. The chain has TRBV20-1 and TRBJ1-5; D unresolved. The CDR3 consists of 11 residues. Germline lookup yields CDR1 DFQATT and CDR2 SNEGSKA (reference sequence). V was cut by 3 bases and J by 5 bases, with 5 bases left in between. The CDR3 loop reads CSASGDQPQHF. The CDR3 nucleotides are TGCAGTGCTAGCGGAGATCAGCCCCAGCATTTT.

This clone was detected many times. This chain uses TRBV5-1 with TRBJ2-1; TRBD2 matches 8 bases. CDR1 SGHRS and CDR2 YFSETQ come from the germline V gene. Trimming at V came to 3 bases and at J to 6 bases, leaving 8 bases not matched to a gene. The length of the CDR3 is 15 residues. CDR3 residues: CASSSGLVRTNEQFF. The CDR3 DNA sequence: TGCGCCAGCAGCTCGGGACTAGTCAGGACCAATGAGCAGTTCTTC.